This T cell receptor beta chain is drawn from a study of Ad26.COV2.S vaccination and SARS-CoV-2 variants. Overall study: Ad26.COV2.S shots went into the muscle once or twice, 56 days apart. General study points: Post-vaccination breadth of spike-specific CD8+ and CD4+ T cell responses was reportedly substantial. Vaccinees showed greater spike-specific TCR breadth than placebo recipients. Vaccine recipients and placebo recipients showed similar non-spike TCR breadth.

This CDR3 is built from 16 residues. Germline V gene lookup returns CDR1 SQVTM and CDR2 ANQGSEA. V gave up 2 bases and J gave up 2 bases; unmatched junction bases: 6. The treatment here: roughly 20 received Ad26.COV2.S at low or high dose, single or two shots; several received placebo; per-sample allocation not given. Sampling happened 63 days after the first vaccine or placebo injection. Generated by immunoSEQ multiplex PCR, the TCRdb table keeps only in-frame clones and is missing some. The sample gives about half a million clones, about 88% of which show up once; about 1.7% is in the top ten. A word on this clone: Its antigen remains unidentified.

The receptor comes from a person between 18 and 65 years old who received the Ad26.COV2.S COVID-19 vaccine or a placebo. The J gene is TRBJ1-2, the V gene TRBV29-1, with 12 bases fitting TRBD1. The specimen was peripheral blood, collected in a trial of Ad26.COV2.S vaccine versus placebo. The CDR3 sequence: CSVERGGTGGNYGYTF. The CDR3 nucleotides are TGCAGCGTTGAAAGGGGTGGGACAGGGGGCAACTATGGCTACACCTTC.